This is a list of T cell receptor beta chains from one sample in a study of blood T cell repertoires in COVID-19. Produced via immunoSEQ multiplex PCR; TCRdb's table is partial and in-frame only. The data show about 270,000 clones, more than 75% seen once. Sequencing was done on a sample of PBMCs or T cells enriched from blood (not recorded which). The receptors were sampled from a woman in her forties with acute COVID-19. Both conserved end residues are part of each CDR3. D genes are given only for firm matches. Size values are once, few and many counts, or a class for expanded clones, and some rows have none.

>.|TRBJ1-5|.|TRBV28
CASSSYREIRQPQHF
TGTGCCAGCAGTTCATACCGGGAAATCAGGCAGCCCCAGCATTTT
>.|TRBJ1-1|.|TRBV14
CASSPNAVESTEAFF
TGTGCCAGCAGCCCTAATGCGGTGGAAAGCACTGAAGCTTTCTTT
>once|TRBJ1-1|.|TRBV28
CASSPGGLNTEAFF
TGTGCCAGCAGCCCTGGGGGGTTGAACACTGAAGCTTTCTTT
>once|TRBJ2-2|.|TRBV16
CASSQAGYNTGELFF
TGTGCCAGCAGCCAAGCAGGGTATAACACCGGGGAGCTGTTTTTT
>.|TRBJ2-7|TRBD2|TRBV18
CASSPSGAPYEQYF
TGTGCCAGCTCACCTAGCGGGGCCCCCTACGAGCAGTACTTC
>.|TRBJ2-6|.|TRBV11-2
CASSLDKGPANVLTF
TGTGCCAGCAGCTTAGATAAGGGGCCCGCCAACGTCCTGACTTTC
>.|TRBJ1-1|.|TRBV29-1
CSVDSGNTEAFF
TGCAGCGTTGATTCGGGGAACACTGAAGCTTTCTTT
>once|TRBJ1-2|TRBD1|TRBV6-5
CASSYAGQGGYGYTF
TGTGCCAGCAGTTACGCCGGACAGGGAGGCTATGGCTACACCTTC
>.|TRBJ1-1|.|TRBV19
CASSGRMNTEAFF
TGTGCCAGTAGTGGCAGGATGAACACTGAAGCTTTCTTT
>.|TRBJ1-2|.|TRBV30
CAWYSSVNYGYTF
TGTGCCTGGTACAGTTCGGTTAACTATGGCTACACCTTC
>.|TRBJ1-1|.|TRBV6-6
CASSYSDTNTEAFF
TGTGCCAGCAGTTACTCGGACACGAACACTGAAGCTTTCTTT
>.|TRBJ2-3|.|TRBV5-1
CASSYRTQQGTQYF
TGCGCCAGCAGCTACCGGACCCAGCAGGGGACGCAGTATTTT
>.|TRBJ1-5|.|TRBV27
CASSFEGVNQPQHF
TGTGCCAGCAGTTTTGAGGGGGTTAATCAGCCCCAGCATTTT
>.|TRBJ1-4|TRBD1|TRBV28
CASSWGQKNEKLFF
TGTGCCAGCAGTTGGGGACAGAAGAATGAAAAACTGTTTTTT
>.|TRBJ2-5|TRBD2|TRBV6-1
CASSELLVGGGPQETQYF
TGTGCCAGCAGTGAACTTCTTGTAGGCGGGGGGCCCCAAGAGACCCAGTACTTC
>.|TRBJ1-6|.|TRBV7-2
CASSSAQGRISPLHF
TGTGCCAGCAGCAGCGCACAGGGTCGCATTTCACCCCTCCACTTT
>.|TRBJ1-6|TRBD1|TRBV28
CASSFWSRGQNSPLHF
TGTGCCAGCAGTTTCTGGTCTAGGGGGCAAAATTCACCCCTCCACTTT
>.|TRBJ2-5|TRBD2|TRBV5-1
CASSPSSGGGETQYF
TGCGCCAGCAGCCCAAGTAGCGGGGGCGGGGAGACCCAGTACTTC
>.|TRBJ2-4|.|TRBV5-4
CASSFTPGDIQYF
TGTGCCAGCAGCTTTACCCCGGGTGACATTCAGTACTTC
>.|TRBJ2-3|TRBD1|TRBV6-2/TRBV6-3
CASSMTGGTDTQYF
TGTGCCAGCAGCATGACAGGGGGCACAGATACGCAGTATTTT
>.|TRBJ1-3|TRBD1|TRBV29-1
CSVERDSRSGNTIYF
TGCAGCGTTGAAAGGGACAGCCGCTCTGGAAACACCATATATTTT
>.|TRBJ1-2|TRBD1|TRBV30
CAWSVTGERYGYTF
TGTGCCTGGAGTGTAACAGGGGAAAGGTATGGCTACACCTTC
>.|TRBJ2-2|.|TRBV18
CASSPSGSRNTGELFF
TGTGCCAGCTCCCCCTCGGGGAGTCGGAACACCGGGGAGCTGTTTTTT
>once|TRBJ2-1|TRBD1|TRBV28
CASSLMDRAYNEQFF
TGTGCCAGCAGTTTGATGGACAGGGCCTACAATGAGCAGTTCTTC
>.|TRBJ2-1|TRBD1|TRBV6-2/TRBV6-3
CASSSRTGPALTYNEQFF
TGTGCCAGCAGTAGCCGGACAGGCCCCGCCCTAACCTACAATGAGCAGTTCTTC
>.|TRBJ1-3|.|TRBV30
CAWINGNTIYF
TGTGCCTGGATTAATGGAAACACCATATATTTT
>.|TRBJ1-2|TRBD1|TRBV7-9
CASSLGGQGARDYGYTF
TGTGCCAGCAGCTTAGGGGGACAGGGGGCGCGGGACTATGGCTACACCTTC
>.|TRBJ1-6|.|TRBV13
CASRFRGEDSPLHF
TGTGCCAGCAGATTTAGGGGTGAAGATTCACCCCTCCACTTT
>few|TRBJ2-1|.|TRBV7-2
CASSAGYSYNEQFF
TGTGCCAGCAGCGCCGGGTACTCCTACAATGAGCAGTTCTTC
>.|TRBJ2-7|.|TRBV3-1/TRBV3-2
CASSQHGNHYEQYF
TGTGCCAGCAGCCAACACGGGAACCACTACGAGCAGTACTTC
>.|TRBJ2-1|TRBD2|TRBV4-2
CASSQEPSGYNEQFF
TGTGCCAGCAGCCAAGAGCCTAGCGGTTACAATGAGCAGTTCTTC